The sequence of this TCR beta chain was determined in a study of blood T cell repertoires in COVID-19. Background on the study: Collection of acute and convalescent COVID-19 samples took place in the United States, Italy and Spain.

The ends were cut back, 10 bases at V and 0 bases at J, with 14 bases in the middle. Germline assignment: CDR1 ENHRY and CDR2 SYGVKD. This CDR3 has 14 residues. Seattle participants joined during active infection and were tracked over time. The authors' processing: Amplified reference gene primers provided the basis for estimating nucleated cell counts. Only in-frame clones appear in the TCRdb table, and some are missing; sequencing was by immunoSEQ multiplex PCR. D and trimming come from the DNA, and the V and J calls and clone size come from that table. The table records over 250,000 clones, roughly 90% of them present only once.

Sequencing was done on a sample of peripheral blood. The gene calls are TRBV10-3 and TRBJ2-3, with D perhaps matching TRBD1 (7 bases). The source is a woman in her seventies with COVID-19, enrolled during active disease. CDR3 residues: CATRQGGSTDTQYF. CDR3 nucleotide sequence: TGTGCCACGAGGCAGGGGGGCAGCACAGATACGCAGTATTTT.